Following are 5 T cell receptor beta chains from one sample sequenced in a study of liver allograft versus peripheral blood T cells. As for the study in general: Blood and transplanted-liver T cell receptor repertoires from recipients were compared.

From the reads, TCRdb called clonotypes with MiXCR, one entry per CDR3 protein. This sample has some 9,000 distinct CDR3 sequences, with approximately 18% found just once. The receptor set was obtained from a human patient who had a liver transplant. Part of the T cells may come from the graft donor.

This chain uses TRBV2 with TRBJ1-1, with 7 bases that match TRBD1. Unmatched junction bases numbered 2, after V lost 1 base and J lost 3 bases. CDR1 and CDR2 from the germline V gene are SNHLY and FYNNEI. The CDR3 extends over 14 amino acids. The CDR3 DNA reads as TGTGCCAGCAGTGAAGAACAGGGGTACACTGAAGCTTTCTTT. It is translated as CASSEEQGYTEAFF.

The chain combines TRBV20-1 with TRBJ1-1; 7 positions match TRBD1. Looked up from germline, CDR1 is DFQATT and CDR2 is SNEGSKA (reference sequence). There are 15 residues in the CDR3. This CDR3 reads CRGGEGALMNTEAFF. The CDR3 bases are TGCAGGGGGGGGGAGGGGGCGTTGATGAACACTGAAGCTTTCTTT.

In this sample, this clonotype turned up many times. The chain couples TRBV5-4 to TRBJ1-2; perhaps TRBD1 as D (5 bases). This CDR3 contains 13 residues. Looked up from germline, CDR1 is SGHNT and CDR2 is YYREEE (reference sequence). V was pared by 4 bases and J by 3 bases, with 10 bases between. CDR3 loop: CASSLRDHYGYTF. The CDR3 DNA is TGTGCCAGCAGCCTCCGGGACCACTATGGCTACACCTTC.

This clonotype has a handful of counts. V is TRBV20-1 and J is TRBJ1-2; D is undetermined. In germline, CDR1 is DFQATT, CDR2 SNEGSKA (reference sequence). With 7 bases removed from V and 4 bases from J, the gap between germline ends came to 16 bases. The CDR3 is 13 amino acids. DNA for the CDR3: TGCAGTGTATTCGCCCCCGACACCTATGGCTACACCTTC. Translated, it gives CSVFAPDTYGYTF.

This clonotype was recorded a few times. This chain links TRBV7-9 with TRBJ2-7; maybe TRBD2 (5 bases). This CDR3 has 14 amino acids. Trimming pared 6 bases from V and 0 bases from J, leaving 12 bases between. Germline-derived CDR1 and CDR2 are SEHNR and FQNEAQ (reference sequence). CDR3 nucleotide sequence: TGTGCCAGCAGTTCCCAAGGGAGCTCCTACGAGCAGTACTTC. Its protein is CASSSQGSSYEQYF.